This T cell receptor (beta chain) was sequenced during a study of beta chain features in type 1 diabetes (dated by TCRdb to about 2018). With respect to the entire study: No differences in mean age, gender distribution, total cell number or subset yield were found between patients and healthy donors. A total of about 100,000,000 sorted cells were examined across all samples, and RNA yield correlated strongly with the number of cells per subset. The study compared the TCRB repertoires of sorted circulating CD4+ T cell subsets in recently diagnosed type 1 diabetes patients with those in matched healthy donors. Whereas all 28 donors provided naive and central memory subsets, regulatory and stem cell-like memory subsets were isolated from just 8 patients and about 8 healthy donors. Summary of the overall study and its limitations: Because cDNA was sequenced instead of genomic DNA, highly expressing activated cells could be over-represented, though the groups showed no difference in activation or CD3 levels. A moderate but significant shortening of TCRB CDR3 length was observed in type 1 diabetes patients in all four CD4+ subsets. Shorter templates might have been favored by PCR, but patient and control samples were amplified and corrected together, so both groups would have been affected equally by any skew. Only small numbers of individuals were included in the HLA sub-analyses, which left unresolved whether HLA type had any influence on TCRB rearrangement. Fewer insertions and more nucleotide deletions at VDJ recombination sites were observed in patients with type 1 diabetes, implying thymic rearrangement abnormalities. Naive, central memory and regulatory TCRB repertoires appeared more similar among patients than among healthy donors.

Trimming removed 7 bases from V and 7 bases from J; the gene matches leave 8 bases unexplained. From a lookup of the germline V gene, CDR1 and CDR2 are LGHNT and FRNRAP. The CDR3, cysteine through phenylalanine, is 13 amino acids long. Only CDR3 DNA is held: 39 bases, read in frame from base 1. Each donor gave one peripheral blood draw, averaging about 100 mL, which was collected into heparinised tubes. A BD FACSAria II and a panel including CD45RO, CCR7, CD25, CD127, CD95 and CD27 were used to sort naive, central memory, regulatory and stem cell-like memory CD4+ T cells. A purity above 98% was achieved for all sorted populations. PBMCs were isolated right away by Lymphoprep density gradient centrifugation and were stained directly, without culture. So that batch effects would be minimized, each experiment stained and sorted samples in pairs, pairing one healthy donor with one patient. Comments on this clone: The target of this receptor is not known. Per-base qualities were not stored, and no clone one base away is much larger.

All of the isolated RNA was reverse transcribed with the High Capacity cDNA Reverse Transcription Kit, so expressed TCRB transcripts were sequenced. Deep immunoSEQ sequencing was performed on naive, central memory and regulatory T cell samples, with an average of roughly 3.5 million total reads per sample. Sorted cells were lysed in RLT buffer, and RNA was extracted using DNase-treated RNeasy Micro or Mini kits according to cell number. To prevent cross-contamination, every cell subset was processed on its own, while patient and healthy donor samples were processed together. TCRB sequences were amplified from cDNA with the immunoSEQ multiplex PCR, producing 87-bp fragments spanning the CDR3 region. Sequencing of the amplicons was performed on the Illumina HiSeq platform. Per the original workflow: PCR bias was computationally corrected using synthetic template baselines, reads within Hamming distance 2 were collapsed, and singletons that could not be merged were discarded. By aligning reads against IMGT, V, D and J genes, CDR3 length, and insertions or deletions at six rearrangement sites were assigned. Within each subset, clonotype counts were normalized to the number of sorted cells before true diversity and Gini coefficients were calculated with the tcR R package. The overlap coefficient, calculated on TCRB nucleotide sequences, was used to quantify repertoire sharing. Out-of-frame TCRB sequences from naive cells were analyzed to stand in for the pre-selection repertoire. The clones in this table, taken by TCRdb from immuneACCESS, are in-frame only. Not every clone is retained; where verified, under half of the shortfall comes from an unresolved V gene, and the cause of the rest is unknown. The V and J calls and clone size are taken from that table; D and trimming were inferred from the DNA. The sample contains fewer than 300,000 clones, roughly 20% of them found a single time. The ten largest clones represent 0.028% of the sample.

The chain links TRBV12-5 with TRBJ1-1; 8 junctional bases match TRBD1. Material for sequencing was naive CD4+ T cells from blood. Sample cell subset or site, as interpreted from the label and publication: true naive CD4+ T cells. This clonotype originated in a woman aged 40 to 55 with type 1 diabetes. The DNA reads as follows: TGTGCTAGTGTCAACCTACAGGGGGATGAAGCTTTCTTT. It is translated as CASVNLQGDEAFF.